This T cell receptor (beta chain) originates from a study of cytomegalovirus exposure and HLA in healthy donors. Study-wide results and caveats: Beyond CMV serostatus, there was no information to go on about immune exposure. Whilst most TCR sequences proved rare, a subset of public TCRs occurred across many donors.

Vbeta (60) and Jbeta (13) primers were used in the PCR. Data came from immunoSEQ multiplex PCR; TCRdb stores just in-frame clones and leaves some out. Among 150,000 to 190,000 clones listed, 70% to 90% were seen once. V dropped 9 bases and J dropped 4; count of bases not matched to a gene: 10. Per germline, CDR1 SGHNT and CDR2 YYREEE (reference sequence). This CDR3 has 14 amino acids. As to this clone: Its antigen is currently unknown.

Sequencing input: PBMCs. This TCR came from a woman under 30 in good health and CMV-seronegative. The chain joins TRBV5-4 to TRBJ2-3; TRBD2 matches at 8 bases. DNA for the CDR3: TGTGCCACCTCGAGCGGGAGCGACGCAGATACGCAGTATTTT. Translation: CATSSGSDADTQYF.